This T cell receptor beta chain was recovered during a study of CD4+ T cells in melanoma. General study results and limits: Diverse differentiation states were reported for melanoma neoantigen-specific CD4+ T cells.

Of note for this clone: Its target is unknown.

The germline V gene has CDR1 SEHNR and CDR2 FQNEAQ (reference sequence). This CDR3 is 16 amino acids long. The V and J ends lost 3 bases and 3 bases, in that order; junction bases with no gene match: 6. The method was immunoSEQ multiplex PCR; TCRdb's version includes in-frame clones alone and lacks a portion of them. The data hold about 140,000 clones, with around 90% observed a single time. V gene TRBV7-9 combines with J gene TRBJ2-2, with 8 bases aligning to TRBD2. The origin of this receptor is a human donor with melanoma. The DNA of the CDR3 is TGTGCCAGCAGCTTTGGCGGGGGGCTATACACCGGGGAGCTGTTTTTT. Translated: CASSFGGGLYTGELFF.